This TCR beta chain was sequenced in a study of identical twins. CDR1 and CDR2 (germline): LGHNA, YNFKEQ. The CDR3 has 16 residues. Trimming took 0 bases from V and 5 from J, leaving 17 bases between them. Study outcomes and limitations: There were fewer insertions in abundant cord blood beta clonotypes, but memory repertoires showed no such pattern.

TCRdb re-derived calls from the 5' RACE reads in MiXCR, one entry per CDR3 protein. Of roughly 1,500,000 distinct CDR3 sequences listed, 32% are singletons. In this sample, this clonotype turned up many times. Its cognate antigen is unknown. The rearrangement joins TRBV4-2 to TRBJ2-7, with D possibly being TRBD1 (5 bases). Source material: cord blood. The sequence was collected from a newborn girl in good health. CDR3: CASSQEGIDRAHEQYF. The CDR3 region has the DNA TGTGCCAGCAGCCAAGAGGGGATAGACAGAGCCCACGAGCAGTACTTC.